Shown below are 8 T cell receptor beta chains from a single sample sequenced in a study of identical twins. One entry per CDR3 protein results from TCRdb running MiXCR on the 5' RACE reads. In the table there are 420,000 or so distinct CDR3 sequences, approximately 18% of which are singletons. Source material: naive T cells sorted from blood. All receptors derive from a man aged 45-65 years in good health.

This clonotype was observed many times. DNA of the CDR3: TGTGCCAGCAGGCCCCTCGGACAAAGCCCTGGACGTACGCCCCGCAACTACTATGGCTACACCTTC. Amino acids: CASRPLGQSPGRTPRNYYGYTF. The chain carries TRBV25-1 and TRBJ1-2; TRBD1 is a possible D gene (5 bases). The V end was cut by 6 bases, the J end by 3 bases, with 38 bases between. This CDR3 comprises 22 residues. Germline V gives CDR1 MGHDK, CDR2 SYGVNS.

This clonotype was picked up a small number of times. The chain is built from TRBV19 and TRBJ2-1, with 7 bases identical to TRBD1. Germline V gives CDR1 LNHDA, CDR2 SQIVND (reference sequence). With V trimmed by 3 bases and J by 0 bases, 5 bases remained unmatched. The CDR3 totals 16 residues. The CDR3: CASSMWDSYSYNEQFF. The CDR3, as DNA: TGTGCCAGTAGTATGTGGGACAGCTACTCCTACAATGAGCAGTTCTTC.

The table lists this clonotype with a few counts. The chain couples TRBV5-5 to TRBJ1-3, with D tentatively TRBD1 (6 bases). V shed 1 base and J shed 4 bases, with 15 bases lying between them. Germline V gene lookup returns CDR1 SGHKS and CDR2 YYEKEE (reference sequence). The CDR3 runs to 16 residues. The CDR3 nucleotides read TGTGCCAGCAGCTTGAGGGCGGTGGGACAAGGAAACACCATATATTTT. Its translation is CASSLRAVGQGNTIYF.

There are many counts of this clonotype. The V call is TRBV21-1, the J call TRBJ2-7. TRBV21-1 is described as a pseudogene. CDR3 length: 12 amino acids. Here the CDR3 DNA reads TGTGCCAGCGCCGAAGGTCGCTACGAGCAGTACTTC. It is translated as CASAEGRYEQYF.

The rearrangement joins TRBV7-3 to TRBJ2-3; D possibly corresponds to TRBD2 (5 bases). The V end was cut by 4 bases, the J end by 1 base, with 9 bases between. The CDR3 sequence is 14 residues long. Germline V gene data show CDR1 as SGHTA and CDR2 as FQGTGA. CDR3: CASSSIGGTDTQYF. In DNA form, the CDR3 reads TGTGCCAGCAGCTCAATCGGGGGCACAGATACGCAGTATTTT. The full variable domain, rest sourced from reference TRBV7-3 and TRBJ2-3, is GAGVSQTPSNKVTEKGKYVELRCDPISGHTALYWYRQSLGQGPEFLIYFQGTGAADDSGLPNDRFFAVRPEGSVSTLKIQRTERGDSAVYLCASSSIGGTDTQYFGPGTRLTVL.

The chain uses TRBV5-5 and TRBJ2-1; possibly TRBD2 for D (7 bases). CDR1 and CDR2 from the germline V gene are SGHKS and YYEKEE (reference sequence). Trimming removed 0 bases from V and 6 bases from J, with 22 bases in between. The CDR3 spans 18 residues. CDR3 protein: CASSLGSLGGGVGNEQFF. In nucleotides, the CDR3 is TGTGCCAGCAGCTTGGGGTCCCTGGGGGGGGGCGTAGGCAATGAGCAGTTCTTC.

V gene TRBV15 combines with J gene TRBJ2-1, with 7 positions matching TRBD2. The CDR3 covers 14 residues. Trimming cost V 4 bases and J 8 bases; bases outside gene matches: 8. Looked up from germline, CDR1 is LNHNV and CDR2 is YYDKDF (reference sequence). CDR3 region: CATSIRLANDEQFF. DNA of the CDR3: TGTGCCACCAGCATCCGACTAGCTAACGATGAGCAGTTCTTC.

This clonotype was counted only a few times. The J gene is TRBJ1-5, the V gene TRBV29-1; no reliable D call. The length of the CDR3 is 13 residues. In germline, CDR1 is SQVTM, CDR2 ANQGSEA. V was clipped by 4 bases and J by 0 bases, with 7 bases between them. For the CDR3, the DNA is TGCAGCGTTGGTGCAGATAGCAATCAGCCCCAGCATTTT. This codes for CSVGADSNQPQHF. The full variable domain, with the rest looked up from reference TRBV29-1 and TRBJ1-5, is SAVISQKPSRDICQRGTSLTIQCQVDSQVTMMFWYRQQPGQSLTLIATANQGSEATYESGFVIDKFPISRPNLTFSTLTVSNMSPEDSSIYLCSVGADSNQPQHFGDGTRLSIL.